This passage covers 9 T cell receptor beta chains from one sample sequenced in a study of tumor-infiltrating lymphocytes in primary liver carcinoma. Without any cell sorting, roughly 18-30 mg of bulk tissue yielded co-extracted RNA and DNA. Production of TCR beta cDNA used about 500 ng total RNA together with a constant-region primer. What produced the TCR beta libraries was three nested multiplex PCR rounds using slightly modified ARM-PCR. Forward primers for TRBV1-TRBV30 and a C-beta reverse primer served the first two PCR rounds, at roughly 10 cycles each. One entry per CDR3 protein, called by TCRdb with MiXCR from the multiplex PCR reads. The sample has fewer than 150,000 distinct CDR3 sequences; roughly three fifths are singletons. Sequencing was performed on liver tumor tissue from sampling region 1. As to subset: tumor region T1, superior pole. Every receptor here comes from a woman aged 55-69 years with primary liver carcinoma and hepatitis B virus infection.

This clonotype was seen a handful of times. V and J are TRBV19 and TRBJ2-3; TRBD2 agrees at 14 bases. Per the germline V gene, CDR1 is LNHDA and CDR2 is SQIVND (reference sequence). The J segment lost 2 bases and the V segment lost 10 bases, leaving 5 bases of the junction unmatched. There are 15 residues in the CDR3. CDR3 DNA sequence: TGTGCCACCCTGGGACTAGCGGGGGTCACAGATACGCAGTATTTT. Its translation is CATLGLAGVTDTQYF.

About this clonotype: With a much larger clone just one base away, this may be a read error. The gene calls are TRBV10-3 and TRBJ2-1; a possible D gene is TRBD2 (6 bases). The V gene lost 6 bases and the J gene lost 11 bases, with 17 bases spanning the gap. CDR1 is ENHRY and CDR2 is SYGVKD in the germline V gene. This CDR3 region has 13 residues. The CDR3 reads CAIRSEGVGKQFF. The CDR3, as DNA: TGTGCCATCAGGTCGGAGGGAGTGGGTAAGCAGTTCTTC.

Concerning this clonotype itself: Since no conserved phenylalanine or tryptophan closes the CDR3, a read error is the likely cause. The limits of the CDR3 on the DNA are not certain, so only TCRdb's listed CDR3 is given. The V and J genes are TRBV11-2 and TRBJ2-7; TRBD1 was called by the table and not checked on the DNA. The CDR3 spans 12 amino acids, including both terminal residues. Germline CDR1 is SGHAT and CDR2 is FQNNGV. CDR3 protein: CASSRQGAEHYI.

With respect to this clonotype: The junction differs from germline at one of its ends, possibly a read error. The V call is TRBV7-8, the J call TRBJ2-1; D is unclear. The CDR3 runs to 13 residues. Germline CDR1 reads SGHVS; CDR2 reads FQNEAQ. CDR3 amino acids: CASSLGHNNEQFF. The CDR3 region has the DNA TGTGCCAGCAGCTTGGGCCATAACAACGAGCAGTTCTTC.

The rearrangement links TRBV7-2 to TRBJ2-5; 14 nucleotides align to TRBD2. The CDR3 contains 16 residues. The germline V gene encodes CDR1 SGHTA and CDR2 FQGNSA. The J segment lost 4 bases and the V segment lost 5 bases, leaving 6 bases of the junction unmatched. The CDR3 sequence: CASSPGGLAGGETQYF. CDR3 DNA: TGTGCCAGCAGCCCAGGCGGACTAGCGGGAGGAGAGACCCAGTACTTC.

Comments on this clonotype: At one end the junction does not follow the germline gene, possibly because of a read error. The chain combines TRBV11-2 with TRBJ2-7; no clear D gene. This CDR3 comprises 13 residues. Germline V CDR1 and CDR2: SGHAT, FQNNGV. Here the CDR3 DNA reads TGTGACAGCAGCTTAGGTCCAGCGCTAGGGCAGTACTTC. As protein: CDSSLGPALGQYF.

Comments on this clonotype: Since a much larger clone is just one base distant, this may be a read error. J is TRBJ2-2 and V is TRBV4-1, with D perhaps assigned TRBD1 or TRBD2 (5 bases each). The CDR3 extends over 16 amino acids. Germline CDR1 and CDR2: MGHRA and YSYEKL. CDR3 DNA: TGCGCCAGCAGCCAAGAACCAGGGCAGAACACCGGGGAGCTGCTTTTT. This gives the protein CASSQEPGQNTGELLF.

In the case of this clonotype: A junction boundary mismatches the germline segment, possibly from a read error. The chain combines TRBV6-1 with TRBJ2-3; D is unclear. From germline, CDR1 is MNHNS and CDR2 SASEGT. The CDR3 extends over 14 amino acids. CDR3 DNA: TGTGCCAGCATTCGAGCCTTTAGCAGAGATATGCAGTATTTT. It translates to CASIRAFSRDMQYF.

This chain links TRBV2 with TRBJ1-1; D may be TRBD1 (6 bases). Germline-derived CDR1 and CDR2 are SNHLY and FYNNEI. V lost 11 bases to trimming and J lost 4 bases, with 17 bases between them. The CDR3 contains 13 residues. Here the CDR3 DNA reads TGTGCCCGCCAAACCACAGGGATCACTGAAGCTTTCTTT. It specifies CARQTTGITEAFF.